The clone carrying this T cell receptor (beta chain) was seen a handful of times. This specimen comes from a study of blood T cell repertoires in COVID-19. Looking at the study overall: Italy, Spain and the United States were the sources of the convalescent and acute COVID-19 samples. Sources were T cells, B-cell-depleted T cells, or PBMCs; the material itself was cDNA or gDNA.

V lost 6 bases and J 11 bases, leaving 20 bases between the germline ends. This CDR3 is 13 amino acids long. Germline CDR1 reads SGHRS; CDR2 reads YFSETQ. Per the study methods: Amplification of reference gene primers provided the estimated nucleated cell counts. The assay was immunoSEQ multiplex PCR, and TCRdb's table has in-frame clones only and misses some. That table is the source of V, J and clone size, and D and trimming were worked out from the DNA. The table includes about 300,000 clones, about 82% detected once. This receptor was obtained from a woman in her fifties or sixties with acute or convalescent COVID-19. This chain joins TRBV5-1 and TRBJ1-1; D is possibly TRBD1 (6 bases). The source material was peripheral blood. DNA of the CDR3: TGCGCCAGCACTCACGAGGGGCTAAGGGGGGCTTTCTTT. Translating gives CASTHEGLRGAFF. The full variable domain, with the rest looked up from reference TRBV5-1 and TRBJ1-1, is KAGVTQTPRYLIKTRGQQVTLSCSPISGHRSVSWYQQTPGQGLQFLFEYFSETQRNKGNFPGRFSGRQFSNSRSEMNVSTLELGDSALYLCASTHEGLRGAFFGQGTRLTVV.